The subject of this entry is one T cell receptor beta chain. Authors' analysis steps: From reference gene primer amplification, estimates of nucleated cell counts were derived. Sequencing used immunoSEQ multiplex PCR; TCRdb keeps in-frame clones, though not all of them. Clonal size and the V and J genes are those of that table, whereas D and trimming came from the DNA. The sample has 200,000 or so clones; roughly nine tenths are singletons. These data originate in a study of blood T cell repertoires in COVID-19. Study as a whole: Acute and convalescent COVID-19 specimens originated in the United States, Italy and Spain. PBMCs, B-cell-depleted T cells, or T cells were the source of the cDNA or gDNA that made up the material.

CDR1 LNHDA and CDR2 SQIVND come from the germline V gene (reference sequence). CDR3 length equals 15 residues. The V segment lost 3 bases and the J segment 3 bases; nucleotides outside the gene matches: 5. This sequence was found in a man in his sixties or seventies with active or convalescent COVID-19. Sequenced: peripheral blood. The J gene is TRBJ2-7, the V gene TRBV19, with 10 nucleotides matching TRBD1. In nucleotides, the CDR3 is TGTGCCAGTAGTATGGGAGACAGGGGGCTCTACGAGCAGTACTTC. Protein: CASSMGDRGLYEQYF. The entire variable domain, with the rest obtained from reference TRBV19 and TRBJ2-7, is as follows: DGGITQSPKYLFRKEGQNVTLSCEQNLNHDAMYWYRQDPGQGLRLIYYSQIVNDFQKGDIAEGYSVSREKKESFPLTVTSAQKNPTAFYLCASSMGDRGLYEQYFGPGTRLTVT.